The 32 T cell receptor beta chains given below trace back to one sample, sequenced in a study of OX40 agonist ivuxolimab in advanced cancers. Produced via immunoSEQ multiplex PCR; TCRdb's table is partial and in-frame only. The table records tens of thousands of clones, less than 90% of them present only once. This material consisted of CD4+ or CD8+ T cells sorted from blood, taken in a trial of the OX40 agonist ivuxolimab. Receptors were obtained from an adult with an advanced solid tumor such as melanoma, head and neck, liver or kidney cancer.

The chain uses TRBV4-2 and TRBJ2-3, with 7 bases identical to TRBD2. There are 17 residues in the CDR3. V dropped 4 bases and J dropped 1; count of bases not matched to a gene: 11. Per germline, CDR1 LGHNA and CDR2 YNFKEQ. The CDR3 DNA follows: TGTGCCAGCAGCCGTCGGACCAGCGGGGTGGGCACAGATACGCAGTATTTT. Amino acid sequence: CASSRRTSGVGTDTQYF.

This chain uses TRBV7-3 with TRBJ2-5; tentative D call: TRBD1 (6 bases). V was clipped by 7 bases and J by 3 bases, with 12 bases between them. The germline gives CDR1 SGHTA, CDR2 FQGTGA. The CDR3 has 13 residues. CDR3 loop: CASTSGVKETQYF. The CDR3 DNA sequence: TGTGCCAGCACCTCAGGGGTAAAAGAGACCCAGTACTTC.

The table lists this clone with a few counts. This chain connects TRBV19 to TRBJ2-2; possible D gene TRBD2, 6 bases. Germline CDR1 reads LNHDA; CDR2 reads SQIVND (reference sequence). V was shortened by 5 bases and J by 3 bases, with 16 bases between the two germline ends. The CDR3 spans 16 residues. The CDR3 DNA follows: TGTGCCAGTAGTCAGGACGGCCCGGGGGACACCGGGGAGCTGTTTTTT. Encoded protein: CASSQDGPGDTGELFF.

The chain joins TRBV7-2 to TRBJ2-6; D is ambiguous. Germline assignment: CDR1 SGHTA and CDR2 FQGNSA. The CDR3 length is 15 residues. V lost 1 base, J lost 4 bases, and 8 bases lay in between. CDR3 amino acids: CASSLGQRGANVLTF. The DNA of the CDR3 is TGTGCCAGCAGCTTAGGGCAGAGGGGGGCCAACGTCCTGACTTTC.

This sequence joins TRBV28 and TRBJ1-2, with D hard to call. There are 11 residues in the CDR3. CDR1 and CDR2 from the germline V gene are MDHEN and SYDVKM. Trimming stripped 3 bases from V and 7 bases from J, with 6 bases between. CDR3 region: CASSFNAGYTF. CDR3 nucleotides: TGTGCCAGCAGTTTCAATGCTGGCTACACCTTC.

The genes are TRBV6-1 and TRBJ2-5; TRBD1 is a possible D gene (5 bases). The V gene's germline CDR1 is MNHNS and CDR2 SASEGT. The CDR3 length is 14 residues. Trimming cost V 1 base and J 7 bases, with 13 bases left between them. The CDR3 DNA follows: TGTGCCAGCAGTGAAGTGGCGATAGGGGTGACCCAGTACTTC. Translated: CASSEVAIGVTQYF.

This CDR3 reads CASSRAGGNEQFF. In DNA, the CDR3 is TGTGCCAGCAGTCGCGCGGGAGGAAATGAGCAGTTCTTC. This rearrangement joins TRBV6-6 to TRBJ2-1; TRBD2 matches at 8 bases. Trimming took 5 bases from V and 7 from J; bases not matched to a gene: 4. This CDR3 contains 13 residues. Germline lookup yields CDR1 MNHNY and CDR2 SVGAGI (reference sequence).

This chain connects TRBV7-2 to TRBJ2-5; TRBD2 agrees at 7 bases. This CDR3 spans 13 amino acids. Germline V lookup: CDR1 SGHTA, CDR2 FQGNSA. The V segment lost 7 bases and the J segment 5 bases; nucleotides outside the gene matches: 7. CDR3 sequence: CASKRGEGETQYF. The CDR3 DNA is TGTGCCAGCAAGCGGGGAGAGGGGGAGACCCAGTACTTC.

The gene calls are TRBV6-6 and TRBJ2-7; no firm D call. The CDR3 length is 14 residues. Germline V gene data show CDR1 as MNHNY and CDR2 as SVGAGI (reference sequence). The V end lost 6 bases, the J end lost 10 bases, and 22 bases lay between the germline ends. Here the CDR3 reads CASSPPRFYALQYF. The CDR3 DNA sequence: TGTGCCAGCAGCCCCCCCAGATTTTACGCACTCCAGTACTTC.

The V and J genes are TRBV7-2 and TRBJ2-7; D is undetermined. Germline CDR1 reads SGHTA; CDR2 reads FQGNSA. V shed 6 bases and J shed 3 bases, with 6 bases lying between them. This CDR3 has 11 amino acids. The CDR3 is CASRGNYEQYF. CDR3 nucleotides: TGTGCCAGCAGGGGGAACTACGAGCAGTACTTC. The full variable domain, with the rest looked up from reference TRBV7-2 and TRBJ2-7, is GAGVSQSPSNKVTEKGKDVELRCDPISGHTALYWYRQSLGQGLEFLIYFQGNSAPDKSGLPSDRFSAERTGGSVSTLTIQRTQQEDSAVYLCASRGNYEQYFGPGTRLTVT.

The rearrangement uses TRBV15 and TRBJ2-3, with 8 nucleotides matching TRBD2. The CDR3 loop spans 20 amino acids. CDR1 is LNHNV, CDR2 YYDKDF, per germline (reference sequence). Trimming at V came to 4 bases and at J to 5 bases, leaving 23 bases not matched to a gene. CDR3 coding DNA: TGTGCCACCAGCACACGTGGGAGCGGGAGAGTGGGCGGGGGTCAAGATACGCAGTATTTT. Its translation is CATSTRGSGRVGGGQDTQYF. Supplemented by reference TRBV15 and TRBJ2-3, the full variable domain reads DAMVIQNPRYQVTQFGKPVTLSCSQTLNHNVMYWYQQKSSQAPKLLFHYYDKDFNNEADTPDNFQSRRPNTSFCFLDIRSPGLGDTAMYLCATSTRGSGRVGGGQDTQYFGPGTRLTVL.

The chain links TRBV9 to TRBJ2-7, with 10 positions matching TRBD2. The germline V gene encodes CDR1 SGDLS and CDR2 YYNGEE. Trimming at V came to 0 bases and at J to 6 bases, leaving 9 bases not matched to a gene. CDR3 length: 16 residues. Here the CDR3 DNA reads TGTGCCAGCAGCGTAGCAACCTCAGCGGGAGGGGTCGAGCAGTACTTC. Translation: CASSVATSAGGVEQYF. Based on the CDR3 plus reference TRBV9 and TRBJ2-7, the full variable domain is DSGVTQTPKHLITATGQRVTLRCSPRSGDLSVYWYQQSLDQGLQFLIQYYNGEERAKGNILERFSAQQFPDLHSELNLSSLELGDSALYFCASSVATSAGGVEQYFGPGTRLTVT.

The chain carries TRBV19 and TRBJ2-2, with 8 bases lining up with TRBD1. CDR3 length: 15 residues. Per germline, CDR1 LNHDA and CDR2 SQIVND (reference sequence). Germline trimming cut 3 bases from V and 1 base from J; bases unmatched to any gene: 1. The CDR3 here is CASSIGQGNTGELFF. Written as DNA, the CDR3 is TGTGCCAGTAGTATCGGACAGGGGAACACCGGGGAGCTGTTTTTT.

The CDR3 sequence: CASSLTLTDEQFF. The CDR3 DNA reads as TGTGCCAGCAGCTTAACGTTAACGGATGAGCAGTTCTTC. The V and J genes are TRBV7-6 and TRBJ2-1; D remains ambiguous. CDR1 SGHVS and CDR2 FNYEAQ come from the germline V gene. The CDR3 sequence is 13 residues long. Trimming left V 2 bases short and J 8 bases short, with 10 bases between.

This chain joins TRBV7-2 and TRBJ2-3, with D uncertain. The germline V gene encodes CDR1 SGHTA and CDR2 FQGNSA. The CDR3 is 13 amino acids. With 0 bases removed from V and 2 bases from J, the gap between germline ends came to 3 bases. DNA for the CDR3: TGTGCCAGCAGCTTAGCTCCCACAGATACGCAGTATTTT. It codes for CASSLAPTDTQYF. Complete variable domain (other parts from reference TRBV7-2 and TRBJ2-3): GAGVSQSPSNKVTEKGKDVELRCDPISGHTALYWYRQSLGQGLEFLIYFQGNSAPDKSGLPSDRFSAERTGGSVSTLTIQRTQQEDSAVYLCASSLAPTDTQYFGPGTRLTVL.

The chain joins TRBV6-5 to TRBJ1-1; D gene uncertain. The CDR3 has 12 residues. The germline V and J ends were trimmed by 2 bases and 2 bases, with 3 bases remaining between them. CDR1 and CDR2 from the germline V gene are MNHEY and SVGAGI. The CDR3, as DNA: TGTGCCAGCAGTTACCTTAACACTGAAGCTTTCTTT. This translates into CASSYLNTEAFF.

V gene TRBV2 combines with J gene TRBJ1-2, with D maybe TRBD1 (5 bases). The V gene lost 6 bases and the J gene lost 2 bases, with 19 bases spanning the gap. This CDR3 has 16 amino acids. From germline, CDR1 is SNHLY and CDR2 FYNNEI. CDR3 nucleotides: TGTGCCAGCAGAGCAGACAGCGGCGAAAGCAACTATGGCTACACCTTC. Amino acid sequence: CASRADSGESNYGYTF.

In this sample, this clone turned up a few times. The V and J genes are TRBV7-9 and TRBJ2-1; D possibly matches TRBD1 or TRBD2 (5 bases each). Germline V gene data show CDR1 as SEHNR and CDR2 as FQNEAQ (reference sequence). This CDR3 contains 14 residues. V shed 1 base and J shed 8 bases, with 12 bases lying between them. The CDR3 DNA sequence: TGTGCCAGCAGCTTAGATGTGGTGGGGGATGAGCAGTTCTTC. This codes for CASSLDVVGDEQFF.

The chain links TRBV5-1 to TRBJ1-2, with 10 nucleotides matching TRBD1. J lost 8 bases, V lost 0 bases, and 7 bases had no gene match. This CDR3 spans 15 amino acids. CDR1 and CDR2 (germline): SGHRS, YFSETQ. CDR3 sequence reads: CASSLAGTGVRGYTF. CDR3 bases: TGCGCCAGCAGCTTGGCCGGGACAGGGGTGAGGGGCTACACCTTC. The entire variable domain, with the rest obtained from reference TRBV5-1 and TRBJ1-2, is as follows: KAGVTQTPRYLIKTRGQQVTLSCSPISGHRSVSWYQQTPGQGLQFLFEYFSETQRNKGNFPGRFSGRQFSNSRSEMNVSTLELGDSALYLCASSLAGTGVRGYTFGSGTRLTVV.

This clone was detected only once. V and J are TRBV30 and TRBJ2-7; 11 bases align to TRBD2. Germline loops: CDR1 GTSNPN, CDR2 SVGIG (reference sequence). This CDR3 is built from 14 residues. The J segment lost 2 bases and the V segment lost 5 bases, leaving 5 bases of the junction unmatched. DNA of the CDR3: TGTGCCTGGGGGTCGGGACTAGCGGCCTACGAGCAGTACTTC. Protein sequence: CAWGSGLAAYEQYF.

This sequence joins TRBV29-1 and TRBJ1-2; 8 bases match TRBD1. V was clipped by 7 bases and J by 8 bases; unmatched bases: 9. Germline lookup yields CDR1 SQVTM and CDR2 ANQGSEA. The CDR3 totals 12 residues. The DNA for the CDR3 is TGCAGCGCCATACAGGGGGATGAGGGCTACACCTTC. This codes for CSAIQGDEGYTF.

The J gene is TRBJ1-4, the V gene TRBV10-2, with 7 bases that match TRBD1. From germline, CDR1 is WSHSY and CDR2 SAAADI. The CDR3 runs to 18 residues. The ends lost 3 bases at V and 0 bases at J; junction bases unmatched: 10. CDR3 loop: CASSDPRQGKATNEKLFF. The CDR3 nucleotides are TGCGCCAGCAGTGATCCTCGACAGGGAAAAGCAACTAATGAAAAACTGTTTTTT.

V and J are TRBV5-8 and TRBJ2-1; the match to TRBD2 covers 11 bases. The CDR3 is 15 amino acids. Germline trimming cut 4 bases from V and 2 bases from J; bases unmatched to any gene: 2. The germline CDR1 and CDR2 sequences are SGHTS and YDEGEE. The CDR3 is CASSRTSGPYNEQFF. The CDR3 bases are TGTGCCAGCAGCCGGACTAGCGGGCCCTACAATGAGCAGTTCTTC.

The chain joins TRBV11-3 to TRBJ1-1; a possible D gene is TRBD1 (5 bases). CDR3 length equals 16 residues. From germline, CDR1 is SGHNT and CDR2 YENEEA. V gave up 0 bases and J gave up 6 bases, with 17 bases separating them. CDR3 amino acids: CASSLEPTGVVSEAFF. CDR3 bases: TGTGCCAGCAGCTTAGAACCGACGGGGGTAGTGTCTGAAGCTTTCTTT.

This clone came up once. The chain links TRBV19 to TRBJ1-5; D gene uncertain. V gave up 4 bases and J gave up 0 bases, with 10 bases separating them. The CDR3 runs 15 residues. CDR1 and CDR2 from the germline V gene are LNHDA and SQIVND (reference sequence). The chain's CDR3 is CASSTTGISNQPQHF. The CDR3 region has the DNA TGTGCCAGTAGTACTACGGGGATTAGCAATCAGCCCCAGCATTTT.

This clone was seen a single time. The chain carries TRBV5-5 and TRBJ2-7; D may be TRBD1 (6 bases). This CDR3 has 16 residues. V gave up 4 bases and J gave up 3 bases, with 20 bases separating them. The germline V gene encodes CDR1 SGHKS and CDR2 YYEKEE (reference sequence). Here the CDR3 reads CASSPEGRGLGYEQYF. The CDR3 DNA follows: TGTGCCAGCAGCCCTGAGGGCAGGGGTTTAGGCTACGAGCAGTACTTC.

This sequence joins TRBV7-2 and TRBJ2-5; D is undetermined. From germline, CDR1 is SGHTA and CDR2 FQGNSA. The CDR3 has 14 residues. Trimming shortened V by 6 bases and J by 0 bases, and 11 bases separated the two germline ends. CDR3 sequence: CASSFPINQETQYF. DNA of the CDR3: TGTGCCAGCAGTTTCCCAATAAACCAAGAGACCCAGTACTTC.

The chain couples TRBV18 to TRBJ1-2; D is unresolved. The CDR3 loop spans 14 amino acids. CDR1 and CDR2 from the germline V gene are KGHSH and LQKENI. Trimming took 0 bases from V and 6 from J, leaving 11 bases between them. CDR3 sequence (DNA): TGTGCCAGCTCACCACCAACTAAGGGTAATGGCTACACCTTC. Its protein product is CASSPPTKGNGYTF.

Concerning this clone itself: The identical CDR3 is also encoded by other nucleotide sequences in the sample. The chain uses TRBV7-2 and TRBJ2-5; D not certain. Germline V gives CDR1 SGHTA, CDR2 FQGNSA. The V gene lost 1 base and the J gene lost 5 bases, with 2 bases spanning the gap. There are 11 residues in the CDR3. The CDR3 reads CASSLVETQYF. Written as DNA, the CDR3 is TGTGCCAGCAGCTTAGTGGAGACCCAGTACTTC.

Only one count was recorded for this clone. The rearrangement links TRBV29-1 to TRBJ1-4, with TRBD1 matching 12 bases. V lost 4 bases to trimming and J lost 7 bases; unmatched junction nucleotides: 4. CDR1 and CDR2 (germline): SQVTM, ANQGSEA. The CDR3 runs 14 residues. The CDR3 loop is CSVGGTGGGEKLFF. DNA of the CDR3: TGCAGCGTTGGAGGGACAGGGGGCGGTGAAAAACTGTTTTTT.

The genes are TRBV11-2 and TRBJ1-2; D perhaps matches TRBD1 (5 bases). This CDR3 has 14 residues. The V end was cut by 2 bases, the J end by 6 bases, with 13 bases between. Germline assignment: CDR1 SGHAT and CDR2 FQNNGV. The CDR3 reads CASSLSGREDGYTF. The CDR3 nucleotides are TGTGCCAGCAGCTTATCCGGCAGGGAGGATGGCTACACCTTC.

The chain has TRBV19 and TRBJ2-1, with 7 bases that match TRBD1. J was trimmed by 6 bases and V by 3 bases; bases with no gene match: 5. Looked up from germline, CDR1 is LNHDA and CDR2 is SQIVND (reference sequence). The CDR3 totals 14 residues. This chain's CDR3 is CASSIFPGGNEQFF. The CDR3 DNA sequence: TGTGCCAGTAGTATCTTCCCAGGGGGCAATGAGCAGTTCTTC.